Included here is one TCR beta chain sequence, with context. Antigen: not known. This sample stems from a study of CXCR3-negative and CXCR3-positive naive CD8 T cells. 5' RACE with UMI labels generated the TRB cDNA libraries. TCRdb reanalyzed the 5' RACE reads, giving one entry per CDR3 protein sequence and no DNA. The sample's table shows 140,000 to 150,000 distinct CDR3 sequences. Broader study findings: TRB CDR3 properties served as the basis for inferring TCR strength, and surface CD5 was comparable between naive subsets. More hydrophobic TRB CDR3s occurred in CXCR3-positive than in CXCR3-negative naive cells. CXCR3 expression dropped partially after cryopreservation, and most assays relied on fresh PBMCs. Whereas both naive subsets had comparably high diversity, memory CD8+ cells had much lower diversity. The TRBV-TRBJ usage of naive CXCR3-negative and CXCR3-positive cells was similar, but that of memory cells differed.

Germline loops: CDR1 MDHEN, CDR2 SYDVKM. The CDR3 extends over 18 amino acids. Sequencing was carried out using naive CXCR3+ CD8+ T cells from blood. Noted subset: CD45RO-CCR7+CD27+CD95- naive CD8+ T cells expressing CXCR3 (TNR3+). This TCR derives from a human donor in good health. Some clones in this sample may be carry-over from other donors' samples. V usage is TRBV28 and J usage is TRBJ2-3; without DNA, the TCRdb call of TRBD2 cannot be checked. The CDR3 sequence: CASSLGEAFDSPTDTQYF.